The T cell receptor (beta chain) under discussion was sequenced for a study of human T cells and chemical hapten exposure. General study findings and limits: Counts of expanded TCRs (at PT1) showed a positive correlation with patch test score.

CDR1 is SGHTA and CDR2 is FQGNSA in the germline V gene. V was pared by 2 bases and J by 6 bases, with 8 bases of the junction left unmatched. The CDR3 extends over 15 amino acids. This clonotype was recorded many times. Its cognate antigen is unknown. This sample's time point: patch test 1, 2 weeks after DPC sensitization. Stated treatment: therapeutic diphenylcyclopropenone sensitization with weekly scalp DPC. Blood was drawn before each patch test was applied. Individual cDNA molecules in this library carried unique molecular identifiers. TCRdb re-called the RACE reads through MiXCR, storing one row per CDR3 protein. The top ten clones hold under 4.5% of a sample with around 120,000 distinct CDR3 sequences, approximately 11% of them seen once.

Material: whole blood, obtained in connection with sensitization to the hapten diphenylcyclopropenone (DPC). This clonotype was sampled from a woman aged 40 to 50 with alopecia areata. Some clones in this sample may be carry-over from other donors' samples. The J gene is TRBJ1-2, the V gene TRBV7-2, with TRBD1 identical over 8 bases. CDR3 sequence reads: CASSLQAGGAHGYTF. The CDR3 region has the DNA TGTGCCAGCAGCTTACAGGCAGGGGGCGCGCATGGCTACACCTTC. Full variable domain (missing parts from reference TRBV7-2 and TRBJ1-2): GAGVSQSPSNKVTEKGKDVELRCDPISGHTALYWYRQSLGQGLEFLIYFQGNSAPDKSGLPSDRFSAERTGGSVSTLTIQRTQQEDSAVYLCASSLQAGGAHGYTFGSGTRLTVV.